The T cell receptor beta chain described here comes from a study of CD8+CD57+ T cells in acquired aplastic anemia. The study's findings and limits: Common to patients and controls were about 31 CD8+ CDR3 sequences. Significant differences in CD8+ Simpson's diversity were not observed between patients and controls.

This clonotype was observed at least ten times. The antigen is unknown. All patients picked for sequencing had shown, by flow cytometry, an expansion of CD8+CD57+ cells. Every patient was diagnosed with severe acquired aplastic anemia. Researchers used genomic DNA as the template to profile TCR beta VDJ and CDR3. TCRdb re-derived calls from the reads in MiXCR, one entry per CDR3 protein. Among about 180,000 distinct CDR3 sequences listed, around 50% were seen once. The CDR3 runs 13 residues. In germline, CDR1 is SNHLY, CDR2 FYNNEI. V lost 10 bases and J 1 base, leaving 13 bases between the germline ends.

The receptor was isolated from a human donor with aplastic anemia. The V call is TRBV2, the J call TRBJ1-1; D may be TRBD1 (6 bases). Sequencing was done on a sample of sorted CD4+, CD8+, or CD8+CD57+ T cells (not recorded which) from PBMCs. The CDR3 nucleotides read TGTGCCACCCGACAGGACTCGAACACTGAAGCTTTCTTT. This encodes CATRQDSNTEAFF.